This T cell receptor (beta chain) was sequenced in a study of technical replicates of blood from a few donors. Generated by immunoSEQ multiplex PCR, the TCRdb table keeps only in-frame clones and is missing some. The sample records 65,000 to 90,000 clones, roughly 94% being singletons. The CDR3 has 14 residues. Germline V gives CDR1 MNHEY, CDR2 SMNVEV (reference sequence). V lost 0 bases, J lost 1 base, and 5 bases lay in between. The V and J genes are TRBV27 and TRBJ2-3; TRBD2 might be the D (5 bases). The sequence came from a human donor in good health. The sequenced sample was T cells isolated from PBMCs. CDR3: CASSLSGGTDTQYF. Here the CDR3 DNA reads TGTGCCAGCAGTTTATCGGGAGGCACAGATACGCAGTATTTT.